The rows below give T cell receptor beta chains drawn from one sample of a study of blood T cell repertoires in COVID-19. Clones were sequenced by immunoSEQ multiplex PCR, and TCRdb holds only the in-frame ones, with some missing. The sample contains fewer than 130,000 clones, 70% to 90% of which appear only once. The sample was peripheral blood. Receptors were obtained from a woman aged 45-60 years with acute or convalescent COVID-19. CDR3s include the opening cysteine and the closing phenylalanine or tryptophan. The order of the fields is V gene, J gene, D gene, clone size, CDR3 DNA, CDR3 protein. The D gene is left open where the match is weak. Size tells how often a clone was seen (once, few, many) or the class of an expanded clone, and some rows leave it out.

>TRBV19|TRBJ2-1|-|-
TGTGCCAGTAGGGACTTGTCGGAGAATGAGCAGTTCTTC
CASRDLSENEQFF
>TRBV6-5|TRBJ1-4|-|-
TGTGCCAGCAGGCGGGCAGGTTCGACTAATGAAAAACTGTTTTTT
CASRRAGSTNEKLFF
>TRBV6-1|TRBJ2-1|TRBD2|-
TGTGCCAGCAGTGTCTCCCTAGCGGGCGCCTACAATGAGCAGTTCTTC
CASSVSLAGAYNEQFF
>TRBV19|TRBJ2-2|-|-
TGTGCCAGTAGTGGAGGGACGCCCACCGGGGAGCTGTTTTTT
CASSGGTPTGELFF
>TRBV29-1|TRBJ1-1|TRBD1|-
TGCAGCATAGGACAGGCGGGGACTGAAGCTTTCTTT
CSIGQAGTEAFF
>TRBV19|TRBJ2-2|-|-
TGTGCCAGTAGTAATGAGCGGCGCGGGGAGCTGTTTTTT
CASSNERRGELFF
>TRBV27|TRBJ2-7|TRBD2|-
TGTGCCAGCACCCCGTTACGGGAGGTTGCCTACGAGCAGTACTTC
CASTPLREVAYEQYF
>TRBV5-1|TRBJ2-1|-|-
TGCGCCAGCAGCTTCCTACAGGGCTATGAGCAGTTCTTC
CASSFLQGYEQFF
>TRBV29-1|TRBJ2-3|TRBD1|-
TGCAGCGTCGCCGGGACAGGGGTAACAGATACGCAGTATTTT
CSVAGTGVTDTQYF
>TRBV3-1/TRBV3-2|TRBJ2-1|TRBD2|-
TGTGCCAGCAGCGCTAGCGGGAGTAGGGTGGATGAGCAGTTCTTC
CASSASGSRVDEQFF
>TRBV5-1|TRBJ2-5|TRBD2|-
TGCGCCAGCAGCCCTAGACTAGCGGGAGAAGAGACCCAGTACTTC
CASSPRLAGEETQYF
>TRBV19|TRBJ1-4|TRBD1|-
TGTGCCAGTAGTATAGTCAGGGGGACCAATAATGAAAAACTGTTTTTT
CASSIVRGTNNEKLFF
>TRBV7-8|TRBJ1-2|TRBD1|-
TGTGCCAGCAGCTCAAGGACTATCGCACGGGACAGGGGCTATGGCTACACCTTC
CASSSRTIARDRGYGYTF
>TRBV28|TRBJ2-7|TRBD1|-
TGTGCCAGCACTGATTTACCGGGACAGGGGGCTTACGAGCAGTACTTC
CASTDLPGQGAYEQYF
>TRBV7-6|TRBJ2-1|TRBD1|-
TGTGCCAGCAGCCTCCTGGACAGGTACAATGAGCAGTTCTTC
CASSLLDRYNEQFF
>TRBV7-2|TRBJ2-4|-|-
TGTGCCAGCAGCTTAGGCGGTAGTATGAACATTCAGTACTTC
CASSLGGSMNIQYF
>TRBV5-5|TRBJ1-3|-|-
TGTGCCAGCAGCCCATCCTACAGGTCCTCTGGAAACACCATATATTTT
CASSPSYRSSGNTIYF
>TRBV5-4|TRBJ2-1|TRBD2|-
TGTGCCAGCAGCCAACGACTAGCGGGAGTTGTAAATGAGCAGTTCTTC
CASSQRLAGVVNEQFF
>TRBV5-6|TRBJ1-2|-|once
TGTGCCAGCAGCAACCGGGACTCCAACCCCTATGGCTACACCTTC
CASSNRDSNPYGYTF
>TRBV28|TRBJ1-2|TRBD1|-
TGTGCCAGCAGCTTGGTTGTAGGACAGGGGCGGTATGGCTACACCTTC
CASSLVVGQGRYGYTF
>TRBV3-1/TRBV3-2|TRBJ2-1|TRBD2|-
TGTGCCAGCAGCCCCCGACTAGCGGGAGGCCTGATCCCTTTGAATGAGCAGTTCTTC
CASSPRLAGGLIPLNEQFF
>TRBV6-6|TRBJ2-1|-|-
TGTGCCAGCAGGGACAGGAGGGCCACCTACAATGAGCAGTTCTTC
CASRDRRATYNEQFF
>TRBV7-9|TRBJ1-6|TRBD1|-
TGTGCCAGCAGCTTCAGTAGTCAGGGGGGCTCCTATAATTCACCCCTCCACTTT
CASSFSSQGGSYNSPLHF
>TRBV7-9|TRBJ2-7|TRBD1|-
TGTGCCAGCAGCACGCCGGGACAGCACCTCTCCTACGAGCAGTACTTC
CASSTPGQHLSYEQYF
>TRBV14|TRBJ2-7|TRBD1|-
TGTGCCAGCAGCCGGGACAGGGGCGTATACGAGCAGTACTTC
CASSRDRGVYEQYF
>TRBV6-1|TRBJ2-3|-|-
TGTGCCAGCAGTTCATCAGCAGATACGCAGTATTTT
CASSSSADTQYF
>TRBV28|TRBJ2-1|TRBD1|-
TGTGCCAGCAGCTCCTACAGGGGGAATGAGCAGTTCTTC
CASSSYRGNEQFF
>TRBV5-5|TRBJ2-6|-|-
TGTGCCAGCAGCTTGTTGGCGGGGACTGGGGCCAACGTCCTGACTTTC
CASSLLAGTGANVLTF
>TRBV5-1|TRBJ1-2|TRBD1|-
TGCGCCAGCAGCTTTGACAGGGCCCCCAACGGCTACACCTTC
CASSFDRAPNGYTF
>TRBV7-2|TRBJ2-7|-|-
TGTGCCAGCAGCTTGGGCAGGGCCTCCTACGAGCAGTACTTC
CASSLGRASYEQYF
>TRBV7-8|TRBJ2-4|TRBD2|-
TGTGCCAGCAGCGAGCGACTAGCGGGAGTCTCCAAAAACATTCAGTACTTC
CASSERLAGVSKNIQYF
>TRBV2|TRBJ2-5|TRBD2|-
TGTGCCAGCAGTGCCTCGGGACTAGCGGGAGTGAAGACCCAGTACTTC
CASSASGLAGVKTQYF
>TRBV7-9|TRBJ1-2|-|-
TGTGCCAGCAGCTTGGCCCCGGAGGGCTACACCTTC
CASSLAPEGYTF
>TRBV24-1|TRBJ2-6|-|-
TGTGCCACCAGTAAAGCGTCCGGGGCCAACGTCCTGACTTTC
CATSKASGANVLTF
>TRBV30|TRBJ2-3|TRBD2|-
TGTGCCTGGAGTGTGAGCCGGACTAGCGGGAGAGGAGATACGCAGTATTTT
CAWSVSRTSGRGDTQYF
>TRBV5-1|TRBJ2-3|-|-
TGCGCCAGCAGCTTGGGTAGGACTGGACTGTGGTCGAGCACAGATACGCAGTATTTT
CASSLGRTGLWSSTDTQYF
>TRBV15|TRBJ1-2|TRBD1|-
TGTGCCACCAGCTTTGGACAGGGGGCGCGAGGCTACACCTTC
CATSFGQGARGYTF
>TRBV21-1|TRBJ1-2|-|-
TGTGCCAGCAGCAAAGGGCTGACAGTCCCTTATGGCTACACCTTC
CASSKGLTVPYGYTF
>TRBV5-6|TRBJ1-5|-|-
TGTGCCAGCAGCTTGTGGGGTGACAGAGATCAGCCCCAGCATTTT
CASSLWGDRDQPQHF
>TRBV9|TRBJ1-5|-|-
TGTGCCAGCAGCGTAGGTGTCAGGGAGGATCAGCCCCAGCATTTT
CASSVGVREDQPQHF
>TRBV6-5|TRBJ2-7|TRBD1|once
TGTGCCAGCAGTAGGACAGGGGCCCACGAGCAGTACTTC
CASSRTGAHEQYF
>TRBV6-6|TRBJ2-7|TRBD1|-
TGTGCCAGCAGTCCAGGGGGCTTCTTACCTACCCTCTACGAGCAGTACTTC
CASSPGGFLPTLYEQYF
>TRBV5-1|TRBJ2-3|-|-
TGCGCCAGCAGCTTCGGAGGGGACCTTACGCAGTATTTT
CASSFGGDLTQYF
>TRBV27|TRBJ1-1|-|-
TGTGCCAGCAGTTTAAGCGCGTGGAGGACGGTCGATAACACTGAAGCTTTCTTT
CASSLSAWRTVDNTEAFF
>TRBV19|TRBJ2-7|-|-
TGTGCCAGTAGCGGGTCACAGGCTGAATGGCAGTACTTC
CASSGSQAEWQYF
>TRBV7-8|TRBJ2-7|-|-
TGTGCCAGCAGCCCACAGGGTAACGAGCAGTACTTC
CASSPQGNEQYF
>TRBV24-1|TRBJ1-4|-|-
TGTGCCACCAGTGACTCAGGGAGGCCTAATGAAAAACTGTTTTTT
CATSDSGRPNEKLFF
>TRBV6-5|TRBJ2-7|TRBD1|-
TGTGCCAGCAGTTACTCTCCCGGGACAGGATCCTACGAGCAGTACTTC
CASSYSPGTGSYEQYF
>TRBV20-1|TRBJ1-1|-|-
TGCAGTGCTAGTTTCAGCCCGTGGAGAAGTGGAGAGAACACTGAAGCTTTCTTT
CSASFSPWRSGENTEAFF
>TRBV5-4|TRBJ2-3|TRBD1|-
TGTGCCAGCAGCTTGGATCCGGGACAGCTCACAGATACGCAGTATTTT
CASSLDPGQLTDTQYF
>TRBV6-1|TRBJ2-1|TRBD1|-
TGTGCCAGCAGTGAGATTAGGACAGGGGCCTACAATGAGCAGTTCTTC
CASSEIRTGAYNEQFF
>TRBV28|TRBJ2-7|TRBD2|once
TGTGCCAGCGGCCTACTAGCGGGAGGGCCCTACGAGCAGTACTTC
CASGLLAGGPYEQYF
>TRBV5-6|TRBJ2-7|TRBD1|-
TGTGCCAGCAGCCGTCCCGGGACAGGGGGATACGAGCAGTACTTC
CASSRPGTGGYEQYF